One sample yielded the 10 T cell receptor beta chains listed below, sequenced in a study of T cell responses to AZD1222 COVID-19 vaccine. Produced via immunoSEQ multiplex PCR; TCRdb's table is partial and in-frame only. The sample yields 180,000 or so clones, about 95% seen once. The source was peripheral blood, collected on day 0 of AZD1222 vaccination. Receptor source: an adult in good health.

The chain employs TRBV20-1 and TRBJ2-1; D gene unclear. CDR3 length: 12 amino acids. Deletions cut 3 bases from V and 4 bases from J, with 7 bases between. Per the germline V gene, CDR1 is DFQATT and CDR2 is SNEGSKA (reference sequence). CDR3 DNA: TGCAGTGCTAGTCTGAGGTACAATGAGCAGTTCTTC. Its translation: CSASLRYNEQFF.

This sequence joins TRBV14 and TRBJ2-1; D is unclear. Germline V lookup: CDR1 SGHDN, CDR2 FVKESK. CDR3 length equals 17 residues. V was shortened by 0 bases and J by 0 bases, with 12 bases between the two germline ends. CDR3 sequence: CASSQEGIHPSYNEQFF. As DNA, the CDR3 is TGTGCCAGCAGCCAAGAGGGTATTCACCCCTCCTACAATGAGCAGTTCTTC.

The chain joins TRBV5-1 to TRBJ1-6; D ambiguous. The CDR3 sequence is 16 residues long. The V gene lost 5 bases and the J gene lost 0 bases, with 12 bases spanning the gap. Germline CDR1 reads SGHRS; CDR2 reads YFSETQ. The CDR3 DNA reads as TGCGCCAGCAGGGCGACGGCTAGCTCCTATAATTCACCCCTCCACTTT. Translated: CASRATASSYNSPLHF.

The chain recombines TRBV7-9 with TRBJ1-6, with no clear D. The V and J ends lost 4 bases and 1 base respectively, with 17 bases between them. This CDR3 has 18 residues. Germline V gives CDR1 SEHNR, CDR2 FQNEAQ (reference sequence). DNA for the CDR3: TGTGCCAGCAGCTCGCGCCAATGGGGTGGATCCTATAATTCACCCCTCCACTTT. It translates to CASSSRQWGGSYNSPLHF. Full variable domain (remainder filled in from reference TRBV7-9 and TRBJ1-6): DTGVSQNPRHKITKRGQNVTFRCDPISEHNRLYWYRQTLGQGPEFLTYFQNEAQLEKSRLLSDRFSAERPKGSFSTLEIQRTEQGDSAMYLCASSSRQWGGSYNSPLHFGNGTRLTVT.

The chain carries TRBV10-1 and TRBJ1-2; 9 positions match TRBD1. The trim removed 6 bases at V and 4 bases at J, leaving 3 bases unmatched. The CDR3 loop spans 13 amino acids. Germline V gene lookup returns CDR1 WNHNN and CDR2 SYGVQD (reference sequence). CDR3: CASSETGGYGYTF. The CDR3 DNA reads TGCGCCAGCAGCGAGACAGGGGGCTATGGCTACACCTTC.

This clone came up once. The CDR3 DNA follows: TGTGCCACTGGGACTAGCGGGAGCGGAAGGACCGGGGAGCTGTTTTTT. It specifies CATGTSGSGRTGELFF. The chain combines TRBV6-4 with TRBJ2-2; 14 nucleotides agree with TRBD2. With V trimmed by 10 bases and J by 5 bases, 9 bases remained unmatched. Looked up from germline, CDR1 is MRHNA and CDR2 is SNTAGT. CDR3 length: 16 residues.

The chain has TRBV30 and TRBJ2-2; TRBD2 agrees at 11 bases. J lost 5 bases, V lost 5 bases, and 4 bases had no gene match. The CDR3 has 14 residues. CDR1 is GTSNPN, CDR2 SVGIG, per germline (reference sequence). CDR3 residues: CAWLAGGPTGELFF. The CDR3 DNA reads TGTGCCTGGTTAGCGGGAGGGCCGACCGGGGAGCTGTTTTTT.

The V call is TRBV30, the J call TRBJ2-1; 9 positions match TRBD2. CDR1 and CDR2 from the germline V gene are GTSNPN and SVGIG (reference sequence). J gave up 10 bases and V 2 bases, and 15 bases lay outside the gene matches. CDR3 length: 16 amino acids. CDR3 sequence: CAWSLSLVAGVGEQFF. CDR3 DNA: TGTGCCTGGAGTTTATCGTTGGTAGCGGGAGTTGGGGAGCAGTTCTTC. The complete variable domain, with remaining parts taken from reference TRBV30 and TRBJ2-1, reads SQTIHQWPATLVQPVGSPLSLECTVEGTSNPNLYWYRQAAGRGLQLLFYSVGIGQISSEVPQNLSASRPQDRQFILSSKKLLLSDSGFYLCAWSLSLVAGVGEQFFGPGTRLTVL.

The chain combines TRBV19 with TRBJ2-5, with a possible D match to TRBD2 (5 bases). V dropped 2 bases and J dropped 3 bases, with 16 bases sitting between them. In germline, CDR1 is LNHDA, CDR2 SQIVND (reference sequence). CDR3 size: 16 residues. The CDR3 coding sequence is TGTGCCAGTAGTATACGAAATTCCCGGGGAAAAGAGACCCAGTACTTC. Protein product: CASSIRNSRGKETQYF. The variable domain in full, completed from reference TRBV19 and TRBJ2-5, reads DGGITQSPKYLFRKEGQNVTLSCEQNLNHDAMYWYRQDPGQGLRLIYYSQIVNDFQKGDIAEGYSVSREKKESFPLTVTSAQKNPTAFYLCASSIRNSRGKETQYFGPGTRLLVL.

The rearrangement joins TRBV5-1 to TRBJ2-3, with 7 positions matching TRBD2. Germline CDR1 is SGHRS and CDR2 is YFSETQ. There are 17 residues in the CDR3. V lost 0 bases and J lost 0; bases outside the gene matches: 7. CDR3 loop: CASSLGERGTSTDTQYF. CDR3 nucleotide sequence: TGCGCCAGCAGCTTGGGGGAGCGGGGAACTAGCACAGATACGCAGTATTTT.